The 2 T cell receptor beta chains below were found in one sample sequenced in a study of CD8 T cells in ankylosing spondylitis. TCRdb called the 5' RACE reads again in MiXCR, with one record for every CDR3 protein. The sample comprises about 240,000 distinct CDR3 sequences, roughly a quarter of which are singletons, and more than 0.6% rests with the top ten. Sequencing was performed on blood, either unsorted or a sorted T cell fraction (not recorded which). The receptor source for this set is a male donor with ankylosing spondylitis or in good health (not recorded which).

This clonotype was seen repeatedly, ten times or more. The J gene is TRBJ2-3, the V gene TRBV25-1, with no clear D. The CDR3 contains 11 residues. V lost 4 bases and J lost 9, with 8 bases in between. CDR1 and CDR2 (germline): MGHDK, SYGVNS. The CDR3 nucleotides are TGTGCCAGCAGTGGTCTAGGGACGCAGTATTTT. Encoded protein: CASSGLGTQYF.

This clonotype was counted ten times or more. The V gene is TRBV20-1, the J gene TRBJ1-2, with TRBD1 matching over 7 bases. After removal of 5 bases from V and 3 bases from J, the junction contained 12 bases not matched to a gene. Germline-derived CDR1 and CDR2 are DFQATT and SNEGSKA (reference sequence). CDR3 size: 15 residues. The CDR3 here is CSARVSGGPDYGYTF. In DNA form, the CDR3 reads TGCAGTGCTCGGGTGTCAGGGGGTCCGGACTATGGCTACACCTTC.